This note documents a single T cell receptor beta chain sequence. The sample is drawn from a study of T cell changes during pregnancy in multiple sclerosis. TCRdb's table, derived via immunoSEQ multiplex PCR, lists solely in-frame clones and lacks some. This sample carries tens of thousands of clones, 85% to 95% of them seen once, and the ten largest clones take approximately 2.4%. Source: peripheral blood, taken in the second trimester of pregnancy. The sequence was collected from a female donor with multiple sclerosis, enrolled in a pregnancy study.

This CDR3 is CASSLTRRGRYEQFF. The CDR3 DNA is TGTGCCAGCAGCTTAACGAGGAGGGGGCGCTATGAGCAGTTCTTC. This chain joins TRBV7-3 and TRBJ2-1; weak D call: TRBD1 (7 bases). Germline lookup yields CDR1 SGHTA and CDR2 FQGTGA. CDR3 length: 15 amino acids. V lost 0 bases and J lost 8, with 14 bases in between.